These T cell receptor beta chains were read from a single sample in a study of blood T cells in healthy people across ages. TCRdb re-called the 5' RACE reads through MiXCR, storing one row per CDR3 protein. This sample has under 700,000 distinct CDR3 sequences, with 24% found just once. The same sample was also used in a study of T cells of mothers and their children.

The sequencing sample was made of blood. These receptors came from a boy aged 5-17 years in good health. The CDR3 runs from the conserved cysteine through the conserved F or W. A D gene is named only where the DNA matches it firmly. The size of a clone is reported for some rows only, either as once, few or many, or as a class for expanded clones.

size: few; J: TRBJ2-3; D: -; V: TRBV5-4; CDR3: CASSPLGAGPITDTQYF; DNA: TGTGCCAGCAGCCCTCTGGGGGCGGGCCCTATCACAGATACGCAGTATTTT
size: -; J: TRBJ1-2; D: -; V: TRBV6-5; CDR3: CASSPTDGAYGYTF; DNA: TGTGCCAGCAGTCCTACCGACGGGGCCTATGGCTACACCTTC
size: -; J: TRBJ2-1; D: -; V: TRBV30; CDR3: CAWSAFRGPRQHF; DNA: TGTGCCTGGAGTGCCTTTCGGGGCCCCCGACAGCACTTC
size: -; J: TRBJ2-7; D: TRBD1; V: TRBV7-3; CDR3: CASSADQQGQGAGCRSYEQYF; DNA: TGTGCCAGCAGCGCAGACCAACAGGGACAGGGGGCAGGCTGTCGTTCGTACGAGCAGTACTTC
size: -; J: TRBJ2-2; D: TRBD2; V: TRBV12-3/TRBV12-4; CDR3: CASSLAGGTTGELFF; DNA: TGTGCCAGCAGTTTAGCGGGGGGGACCACCGGGGAGCTGTTTTTT
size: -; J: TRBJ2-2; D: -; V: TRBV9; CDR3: CASSDPSTRGGNTGELFF; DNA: TGTGCCAGCAGCGACCCCAGTACCAGGGGCGGGAACACCGGGGAGCTGTTTTTT
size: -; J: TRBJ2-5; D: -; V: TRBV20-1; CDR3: CSAQTDQETQYF; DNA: TGCAGTGCCCAGACGGATCAAGAGACCCAGTACTTC
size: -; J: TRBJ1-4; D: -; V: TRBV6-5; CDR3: CASSPELGINEKLFF; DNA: TGTGCCAGCAGCCCCGAGCTGGGGATAAATGAAAAACTGTTTTTT
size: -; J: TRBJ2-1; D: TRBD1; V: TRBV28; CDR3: CASSLCTRQGASETQFF; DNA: TGTGCCAGCAGTTTATGTACCCGACAGGGGGCCTCGGAGACCCAGTTCTTC
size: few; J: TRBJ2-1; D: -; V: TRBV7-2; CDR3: CASTLQGEQFF; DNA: TGTGCCAGCACTCTACAGGGTGAGCAGTTCTTC
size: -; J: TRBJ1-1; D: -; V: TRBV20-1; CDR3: CSARASARLNTEAFF; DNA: TGCAGTGCTAGAGCGTCGGCACGCCTGAACACTGAAGCTTTCTTT
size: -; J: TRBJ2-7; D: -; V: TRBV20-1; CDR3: CSAKVGVDSYEQYF; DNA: TGCAGTGCTAAGGTGGGAGTGGACTCCTACGAGCAGTACTTC
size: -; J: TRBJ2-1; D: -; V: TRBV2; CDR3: CASNPPLDEQFF; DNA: TGTGCCAGCAATCCCCCCCTGGATGAGCAGTTCTTC
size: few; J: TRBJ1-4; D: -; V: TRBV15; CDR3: CATSRDRPRRPEKLFF; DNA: TGTGCCACCAGCAGAGATCGTCCGAGACGGCCTGAAAAACTGTTTTTT
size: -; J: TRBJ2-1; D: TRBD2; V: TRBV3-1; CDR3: CASSQDVAAGGLLSYNEQFF; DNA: TGTGCCAGCAGCCAAGATGTCGCAGCGGGAGGCCTACTCTCCTACAATGAGCAGTTCTTC
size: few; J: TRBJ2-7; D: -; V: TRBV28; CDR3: CASRSIRDSYEQYF; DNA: TGTGCCAGCAGGTCCATCAGGGACTCCTACGAGCAGTACTTC
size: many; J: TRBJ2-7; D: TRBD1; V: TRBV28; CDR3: CVSGPGTVSYEQYF; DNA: TGTGTTTCTGGCCCCGGGACAGTCTCCTACGAGCAGTACTTC
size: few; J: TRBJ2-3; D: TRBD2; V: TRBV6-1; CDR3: CASSAGLAGRTGTQYF; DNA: TGTGCCAGCAGTGCAGGACTAGCGGGGCGCACAGGTACGCAGTATTTT
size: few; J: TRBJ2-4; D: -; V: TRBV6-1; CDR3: CASSELPGPPGKNIQYF; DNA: TGTGCCAGCAGTGAACTACCGGGACCTCCCGGCAAAAACATTCAGTACTTC
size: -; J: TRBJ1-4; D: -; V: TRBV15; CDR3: CATSRDRKAGNEKLFF; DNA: TGTGCCACCAGCAGAGATAGAAAGGCAGGGAATGAAAAACTGTTTTTT
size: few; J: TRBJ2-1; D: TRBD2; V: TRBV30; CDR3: CAGTSGYNEQFF; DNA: TGTGCCGGGACTAGCGGCTACAATGAGCAGTTCTTC
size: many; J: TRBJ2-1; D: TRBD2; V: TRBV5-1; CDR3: CASSLGLAASYNEQFF; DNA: TGCGCCAGCAGCTTGGGGCTAGCGGCATCCTACAATGAGCAGTTCTTC
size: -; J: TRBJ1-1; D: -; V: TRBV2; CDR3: CALPGRAGMNTEACF; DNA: TGTGCCCTCCCGGGACGGGCGGGGATGAACACTGAAGCTTGCTTT
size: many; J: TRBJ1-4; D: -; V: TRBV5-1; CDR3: CASSLGSTTNEKLFF; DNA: TGCGCCAGCAGCTTGGGGTCTACAACTAATGAAAAACTGTTTTTT
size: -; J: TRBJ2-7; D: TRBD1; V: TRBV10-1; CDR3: CASSQDRGTYSYEQYF; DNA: TGCGCCAGCAGCCAAGACAGGGGAACTTACTCCTACGAGCAGTACTTC
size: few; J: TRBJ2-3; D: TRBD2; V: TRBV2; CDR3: CASSTGLANADTQYF; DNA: TGTGCCAGCTCAACGGGACTAGCGAACGCAGATACGCAGTATTTT
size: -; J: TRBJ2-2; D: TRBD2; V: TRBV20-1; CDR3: CSATERGPNTGELFF; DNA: TGCAGTGCTACTGAGCGGGGCCCGAACACCGGGGAGCTGTTTTTT
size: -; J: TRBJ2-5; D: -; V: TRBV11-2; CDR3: CASTLNLQGGKETQYF; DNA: TGTGCCAGCACCTTGAACCTACAAGGGGGGAAAGAGACCCAGTACTTC
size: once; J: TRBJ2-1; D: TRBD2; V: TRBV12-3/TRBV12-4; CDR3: CASKILAGGVEQFF; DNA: TGTGCCAGCAAAATCCTAGCGGGGGGGGTTGAGCAGTTCTTC
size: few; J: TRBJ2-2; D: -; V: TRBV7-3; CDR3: CASSSPPRSANTGELFF; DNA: TGTGCCAGCAGCTCTCCTCCCAGGAGCGCCAACACCGGGGAGCTGTTTTTT
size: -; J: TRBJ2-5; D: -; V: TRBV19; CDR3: CASGYAETQYF; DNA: TGTGCCAGTGGGTACGCAGAGACCCAGTACTTC
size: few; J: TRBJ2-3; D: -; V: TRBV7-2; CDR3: CASSSGGSGTDTQYF; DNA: TGTGCCAGCAGCTCAGGGGGGAGTGGTACAGATACGCAGTATTTT
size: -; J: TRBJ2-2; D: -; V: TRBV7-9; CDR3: CASRLLGPTTGELFF; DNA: TGTGCCAGCAGACTCTTAGGGCCAACGACCGGGGAGCTGTTTTTT
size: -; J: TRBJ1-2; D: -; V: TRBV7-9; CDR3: CASSLLQQYYGYTF; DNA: TGTGCCAGCAGCTTATTACAGCAGTACTATGGCTACACCTTC
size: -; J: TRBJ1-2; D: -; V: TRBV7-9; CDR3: CASSLVTDYGYTF; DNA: TGTGCCAGCAGCTTAGTGACGGACTATGGCTACACCTTC
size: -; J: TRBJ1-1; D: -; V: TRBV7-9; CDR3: CASRSRGASDTEVFF; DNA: TGTGCCAGCAGGTCGCGGGGGGCGTCGGACACTGAAGTTTTCTTT
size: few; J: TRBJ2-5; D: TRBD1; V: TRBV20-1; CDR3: CSAGPDRGKTQYF; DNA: TGCAGTGCCGGACCCGACAGGGGGAAGACCCAGTACTTC
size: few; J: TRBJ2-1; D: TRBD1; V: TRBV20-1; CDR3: CSARDSTYNEQFF; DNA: TGCAGTGCTCGGGACAGTACCTACAATGAGCAGTTCTTC
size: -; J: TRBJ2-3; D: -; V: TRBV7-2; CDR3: CASSLDLAGVTDTQYF; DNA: TGTGCCAGCAGCTTAGATTTGGCAGGGGTTACAGATACGCAGTATTTT
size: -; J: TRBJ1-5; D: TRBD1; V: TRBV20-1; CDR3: CSAWTGGYQPQHF; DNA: TGCAGTGCGTGGACAGGGGGCTATCAGCCCCAGCATTTT
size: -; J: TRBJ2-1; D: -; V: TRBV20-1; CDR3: CSARAVGWGYNEQFF; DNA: TGCAGTGCTAGAGCCGTGGGATGGGGTTACAATGAGCAGTTCTTC
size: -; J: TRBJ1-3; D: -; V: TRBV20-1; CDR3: CSAPQGSGNTIYF; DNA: TGCAGTGCCCCACAGGGCTCTGGAAACACCATATATTTT
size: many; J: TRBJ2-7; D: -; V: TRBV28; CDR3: CASRGQQPSRGDYEQYF; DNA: TGTGCCAGCAGGGGACAACAGCCAAGCAGGGGAGACTACGAGCAGTACTTC
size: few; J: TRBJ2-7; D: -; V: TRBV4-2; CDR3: CASSQDLGLTTRYEQYF; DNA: TGTGCCAGCAGCCAAGATCTGGGTCTTACTACGAGGTACGAGCAGTACTTC
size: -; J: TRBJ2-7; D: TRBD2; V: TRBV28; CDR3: CASSLMAGGSSYEQYF; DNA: TGTGCCAGCAGTTTGATGGCGGGAGGGTCTTCCTACGAGCAGTACTTC
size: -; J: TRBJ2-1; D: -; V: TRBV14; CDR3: CASSPSTGAYYNEQFF; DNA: TGTGCCAGCAGCCCGTCGACGGGAGCGTACTACAATGAGCAGTTCTTC
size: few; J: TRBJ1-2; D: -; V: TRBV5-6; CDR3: CASSYQYGYTF; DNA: TGTGCCAGCAGCTACCAATATGGCTACACCTTC
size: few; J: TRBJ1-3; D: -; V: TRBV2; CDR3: CASSDRSLGNTIYF; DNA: TGTGCCAGCAGTGACAGGTCCTTGGGAAACACCATATATTTT
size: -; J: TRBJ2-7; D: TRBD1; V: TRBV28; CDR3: CASSRRGLYEQYF; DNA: TGTGCCAGCAGCCGCAGGGGGCTCTACGAGCAGTACTTC
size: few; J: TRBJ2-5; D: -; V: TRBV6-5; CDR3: CASRRTPTETQYF; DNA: TGTGCCAGCAGAAGGACCCCAACAGAGACCCAGTACTTC
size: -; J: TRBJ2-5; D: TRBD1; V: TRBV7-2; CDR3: CASKQGGEQYF; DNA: TGTGCCAGTAAACAGGGGGGAGAGCAGTACTTC
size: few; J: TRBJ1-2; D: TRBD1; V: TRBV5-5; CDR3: CASSPTGGVNGYTF; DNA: TGTGCCAGCAGCCCTACAGGGGGCGTGAATGGCTACACCTTC